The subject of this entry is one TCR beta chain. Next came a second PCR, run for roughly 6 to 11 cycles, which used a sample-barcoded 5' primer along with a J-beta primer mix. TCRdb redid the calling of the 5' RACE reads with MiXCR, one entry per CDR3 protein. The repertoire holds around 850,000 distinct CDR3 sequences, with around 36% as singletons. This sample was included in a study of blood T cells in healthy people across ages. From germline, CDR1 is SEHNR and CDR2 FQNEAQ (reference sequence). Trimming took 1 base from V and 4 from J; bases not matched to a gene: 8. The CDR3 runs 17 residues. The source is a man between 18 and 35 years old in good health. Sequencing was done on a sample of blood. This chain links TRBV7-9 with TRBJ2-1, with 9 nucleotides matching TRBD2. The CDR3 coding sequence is TGTGCCAGCAGCTTAGGGGTAGCGGGAGTAACTTACAATGAGCAGTTCTTC. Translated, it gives CASSLGVAGVTYNEQFF.